This entry lists 18 T cell receptor beta chains sequenced from one sample in a study of blood T cells in healthy people across ages. With a J-beta primer mix and a sample-barcoded 5' primer, a second PCR ran about 6 to 11 cycles. TCRdb used MiXCR to reprocess the 5' RACE reads, holding one entry per CDR3 protein. The sample has hundreds of thousands of distinct CDR3 sequences; about half are singletons. The sequenced material came from blood. The receptor set was obtained from a woman in her fifties or sixties in good health.

This clonotype was seen many times. V usage is TRBV11-2 and J usage is TRBJ2-3, with D unclear. V dropped 1 base and J dropped 4 bases, with 6 bases sitting between them. Germline CDR1 SGHAT, CDR2 FQNNGV. CDR3 length equals 13 residues. The CDR3 nucleotides are TGTGCCAGCAGCTTAGTTCCCCCAGATACGCAGTATTTT. It is translated as CASSLVPPDTQYF.

V is TRBV9 and J is TRBJ2-1; 7 bases fit TRBD1. V was clipped by 0 bases and J by 6 bases; unmatched bases: 3. Germline V CDR1 and CDR2: SGDLS, YYNGEE. This CDR3 is 14 amino acids long. CDR3 sequence (DNA): TGTGCCAGCAGCGTAGAACGGGACAGCAATGAGCAGTTCTTC. Amino acid sequence: CASSVERDSNEQFF.

The chain links TRBV3-1 to TRBJ2-7; 11 nucleotides line up with TRBD2. Losses at the gene ends were 0 bases for V and 1 base for J; bases not matched to a gene: 5. The CDR3 extends over 17 amino acids. Per germline, CDR1 LGHDT and CDR2 YNNKEL (reference sequence). This CDR3 is CASSQDSVAGGSYEQYF. CDR3 bases: TGTGCCAGCAGCCAAGACTCGGTAGCGGGAGGGTCCTACGAGCAGTACTTC.

This clonotype appeared a few times. CDR3 loop: CASSQESQVTDTQYF. The CDR3 bases are TGCGCCAGCAGCCAAGAGAGTCAGGTCACAGATACGCAGTATTTT. The rearrangement joins TRBV4-1 to TRBJ2-3; D not certain. The CDR3 totals 15 residues. V lost 0 bases and J lost 2, with 9 bases in between. Germline-derived CDR1 and CDR2 are MGHRA and YSYEKL.

The genes are TRBV13 and TRBJ2-7, with D possibly called TRBD1 or TRBD2 (5 bases each). Germline V CDR1 and CDR2: PRHDT, FYEKMQ (reference sequence). The V end lost 5 bases, the J end lost 0 bases, and 11 bases lay between the germline ends. The CDR3 contains 14 residues. The CDR3 is CASSGRGASYEQYF. DNA of the CDR3: TGTGCCAGCAGCGGGCGAGGGGCCTCCTACGAGCAGTACTTC.

The rearrangement links TRBV7-2 to TRBJ1-6; 7 nucleotides align to TRBD1. This CDR3 comprises 15 residues. Germline V gene lookup returns CDR1 SGHTA and CDR2 FQGNSA. Germline trimming cut 4 bases from V and 8 bases from J; bases unmatched to any gene: 8. CDR3 region: CASSWRAGGDSPLHF. The CDR3 bases are TGTGCCAGCAGCTGGAGGGCAGGGGGGGATTCACCCCTCCACTTT.

This sequence joins TRBV4-2 and TRBJ2-7, with D possibly matching TRBD1 (5 bases). Germline CDR1 is LGHNA and CDR2 is YNFKEQ. Trimming removed 2 bases from V and 2 bases from J, with 10 bases in between. The CDR3 runs to 14 residues. CDR3 amino acids: CASSQMWGTYEQYF. The CDR3 nucleotides are TGTGCCAGCAGCCAAATGTGGGGCACCTACGAGCAGTACTTC.

Concerning this clonotype itself: One junction end disagrees with the germline gene, perhaps due to a read error. The chain couples TRBV24-1 to TRBJ2-1, with D maybe TRBD2 (6 bases). Per germline, CDR1 KGHDR and CDR2 SFDVKD. This CDR3 region has 15 residues. The CDR3 spells CATSVATSTTGERFF. DNA for the CDR3: TGTGCCACCAGTGTAGCAACTAGCACTACGGGTGAGCGGTTCTTC.

In this sample, this clonotype turned up a few times. The chain links TRBV4-3 to TRBJ2-1; 14 bases agree with TRBD2. Looked up from germline, CDR1 is LGHNA and CDR2 is YSLEER. Trimming cost V 0 bases and J 8 bases; bases outside gene matches: 9. CDR3 size: 18 residues. The CDR3 reads CASSQERVGLAGGDEQFF. CDR3 DNA: TGCGCCAGCAGCCAAGAGAGGGTAGGACTAGCGGGAGGAGATGAGCAGTTCTTC.

The chain employs TRBV7-2 and TRBJ1-5, with 7 bases matching TRBD1. Germline values: CDR1 SGHTA, CDR2 FQGNSA. The CDR3 is 16 amino acids. Germline trimming cut 2 bases from V and 1 base from J; bases unmatched to any gene: 5. The CDR3 sequence is CASSLKGAGSNQPQHF. CDR3 DNA: TGTGCCAGCAGCTTAAAGGGGGCGGGAAGCAATCAGCCCCAGCATTTT.

This clonotype has only a few counts. The chain links TRBV29-1 to TRBJ1-2; TRBD1 matches 10 bases. V was pared by 1 base and J by 7 bases, with 3 bases of the junction left unmatched. The CDR3 has 13 amino acids. Germline lookup yields CDR1 SQVTM and CDR2 ANQGSEA. The CDR3 region has the DNA TGCAGCGTTGAAGGACAGGGGGCCGGTGGCTACACCTTC. Translation: CSVEGQGAGGYTF.

The rearrangement links TRBV7-3 to TRBJ2-1; TRBD1 matches at 8 bases. The CDR3 has 16 amino acids. CDR1 and CDR2 (germline): SGHTA, FQGTGA. The J segment lost 5 bases and the V segment lost 5 bases, leaving 11 bases of the junction unmatched. CDR3 residues: CASSPTPGQANNEQFF. In nucleotides, the CDR3 is TGTGCCAGCAGCCCAACCCCGGGACAGGCAAACAATGAGCAGTTCTTC.

The table lists this clonotype with a few counts. The chain uses TRBV20-1 and TRBJ1-5; TRBD1 aligns across 7 bases. Unmatched junction bases numbered 1, after V lost 1 base and J lost 4 bases. The CDR3 is 13 residues long. Germline CDR1 and CDR2: DFQATT and SNEGSKA (reference sequence). The CDR3 loop reads CSARGQGNQPQHF. The CDR3 DNA sequence: TGCAGTGCTAGAGGACAGGGTAATCAGCCCCAGCATTTT.

The rearrangement links TRBV28 to TRBJ2-3; D gene uncertain. The CDR3 runs to 13 residues. V was pared by 9 bases and J by 5 bases, with 15 bases between. Germline V gene data show CDR1 as MDHEN and CDR2 as SYDVKM. The CDR3 DNA follows: TGTGCCAGTAGGACGCCGCCCATAGATACGCAGTATTTT. Amino acids: CASRTPPIDTQYF.

In its sample, this clonotype was seen a few times. The chain recombines TRBV20-1 with TRBJ2-5; 7 bases are shared with TRBD2. Germline loops: CDR1 DFQATT, CDR2 SNEGSKA (reference sequence). The CDR3 is 14 residues long. V gave up 0 bases and J gave up 5 bases; unmatched junction bases: 6. The CDR3: CSARDVSGGETQYF. Here the CDR3 DNA reads TGCAGTGCTAGAGATGTATCGGGAGGTGAGACCCAGTACTTC.

The table lists this clonotype with a few counts. This chain joins TRBV7-2 and TRBJ1-4; 8 bases fit TRBD1. V shed 5 bases and J 8 bases; nucleotides not matched to a gene: 4. Germline V lookup: CDR1 SGHTA, CDR2 FQGNSA. The CDR3 loop spans 13 amino acids. CDR3 in DNA: TGTGCCAGCAGCGTCAGGGGGCACGAAAAACTGTTTTTT. It codes for CASSVRGHEKLFF.

This clonotype has more than one count but fewer than ten. CDR3 in DNA: TGTGCCAGCACCGCGAGGGTCGCTCTTCATGGCTACACCTTC. Translating it yields CASTARVALHGYTF. The chain is built from TRBV12-3 or TRBV12-4 and TRBJ1-2; D unresolved. CDR3 length: 14 residues. Trimming shortened V by 7 bases and J by 6 bases, and 18 bases separated the two germline ends.

V and J are TRBV20-1 and TRBJ2-2; 9 bases align to TRBD2. There are 15 residues in the CDR3. Germline V lookup: CDR1 DFQATT, CDR2 SNEGSKA (reference sequence). The V and J ends lost 5 bases and 4 bases, in that order; junction bases with no gene match: 8. The DNA of the CDR3 is TGCAGTGCTGAATCCGGGACTAGCAGCACCGGGGAGCTGTTTTTT. This gives the protein CSAESGTSSTGELFF.